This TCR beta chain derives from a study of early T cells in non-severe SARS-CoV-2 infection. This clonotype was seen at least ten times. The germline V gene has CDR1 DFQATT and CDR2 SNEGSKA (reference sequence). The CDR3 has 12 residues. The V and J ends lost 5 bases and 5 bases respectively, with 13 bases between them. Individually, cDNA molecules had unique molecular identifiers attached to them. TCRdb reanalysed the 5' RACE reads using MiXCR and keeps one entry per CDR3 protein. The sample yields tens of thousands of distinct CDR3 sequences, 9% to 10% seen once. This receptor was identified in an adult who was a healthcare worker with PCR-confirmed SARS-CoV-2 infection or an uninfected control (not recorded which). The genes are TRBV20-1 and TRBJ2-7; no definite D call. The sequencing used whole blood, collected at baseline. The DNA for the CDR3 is TGCAGTGCTGCCGGAAACCCCCACGAGCAGTACTTC. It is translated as CSAAGNPHEQYF.